This T cell receptor (beta chain) was identified in a study of T cells in Graves' hyperthyroidism and ophthalmopathy. On the study more broadly: It was at initial diagnosis, before any treatment, that peripheral blood was collected.

General study findings and limits: Most clonotypes expanded in the thyroid (above 0.001) were also present in blood.

About 10 ml fresh peripheral blood yielded the PBMCs. This clonotype was seen repeatedly, ten times or more. The target antigen is unknown. Amplified regions were TCR beta CDR3 sequences from RNA transcripts. When the TCR CDR3 underwent first-round RT-PCR, the HTBI primer set was used. TCRdb re-analysed the multiplex PCR reads in MiXCR, keeping a single row per CDR3 protein. There are roughly 290,000 distinct CDR3 sequences in the sample; 15% to 20% occur only once, and roughly 50% lies in the top ten. CDR1 and CDR2 (germline): MDHEN, SYDVKM. This CDR3 has 13 amino acids. V usage is TRBV28 and J usage is TRBJ1-3, with TRBD1 identical over 7 bases. The sequenced sample consisted of blood. The receptor comes from a woman aged 60-75 years with Graves' ophthalmopathy. This CDR3 is CSIRGNGGNTIYF. CDR3 coding DNA: TGTTCCATCAGGGGGAACGGTGGAAACACCATATATTTT.